This TCR beta chain was sequenced during a study of patients and donors after allogeneic stem cell transplantation. In its sample, this clonotype was seen many times. The CDR3 is 15 amino acids. The germline V gene has CDR1 SGHRS and CDR2 YFSETQ. The J segment lost 4 bases and the V segment lost 2 bases, leaving 4 bases of the junction unmatched. In TCRdb, the RT-PCR reads were re-called with MiXCR into one record per CDR3 protein. The top ten clones hold approximately 10% of a sample with some 230,000 distinct CDR3 sequences, 14% of them seen once. This sequence was found in a human donor who was either an allogeneic HSCT recipient or a stem cell or donor lymphocyte infusion donor (not recorded which). It is not recorded whose cells these are; they may come from a transplant donor. The J gene is TRBJ2-1, the V gene TRBV5-1, with 9 bases that match TRBD2. Sequencing used blood, either unsorted or a sorted T cell fraction (not recorded which). CDR3 bases: TGCGCCAGCAGCTTAATGACTAGCGGATACAATGAGCAGTTCTTC. Translated: CASSLMTSGYNEQFF.